This entry features one TCR beta chain sequence. Antigen specificity is unknown. Sequencing was performed with immunoSEQ multiplex PCR; in TCRdb, only in-frame clones are kept and a portion is missing. The data contain around 1,900,000 clones, roughly 95% of them seen just once; the ten biggest clones take up 1.5% to 2%. The sample is drawn from a study of shared clonotypes between healthy human individuals. Naive CD8 cells lacked CD45RO and underwent positive selection for CCR7, leaving out terminally differentiated effector memory CD45RA+ cells. Study donors comprised healthy, HIV-negative adults devoid of recent acute infection or vaccination. There are 15 residues in the CDR3. Germline-derived CDR1 and CDR2 are SGHTA and FQGNSA. The trim removed 5 bases at V and 3 bases at J, leaving 7 bases unmatched. Study results and limitations: Some clonotypes were shared by all four sorted-subset donors, while others were not shared. The non-shared ones had lower generation probabilities than the shared ones.

Material: naive CD8+ T cells from PBMCs. This sequence joins TRBV7-2 and TRBJ2-7; the match to TRBD2 covers 10 bases. The TCR sequence derives from a man aged 18 to 29 in good health. Some clones in this sample may be carry-over from other donors' samples. CDR3 coding DNA: TGTGCCAGCAGCCTCATAGCGGGAGGTGGCTACGAGCAGTACTTC. Its protein product is CASSLIAGGGYEQYF.